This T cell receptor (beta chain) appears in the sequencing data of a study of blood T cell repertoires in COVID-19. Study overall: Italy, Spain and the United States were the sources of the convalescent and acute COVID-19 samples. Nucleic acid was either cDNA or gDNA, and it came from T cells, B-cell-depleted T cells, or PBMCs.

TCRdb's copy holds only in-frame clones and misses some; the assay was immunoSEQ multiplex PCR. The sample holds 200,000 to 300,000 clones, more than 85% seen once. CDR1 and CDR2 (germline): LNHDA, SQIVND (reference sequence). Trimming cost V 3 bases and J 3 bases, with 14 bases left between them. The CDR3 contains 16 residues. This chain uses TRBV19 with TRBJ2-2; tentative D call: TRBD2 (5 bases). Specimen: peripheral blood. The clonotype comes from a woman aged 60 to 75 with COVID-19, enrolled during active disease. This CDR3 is CASSIRGPRHTGELFF. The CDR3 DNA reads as TGTGCCAGTAGTATTCGCGGGCCCCGTCACACCGGGGAGCTGTTTTTT.